This T cell receptor beta chain originates from a study of Graves' ophthalmopathy and Graves' hyperthyroidism. Trimming took 9 bases from V and 4 from J, leaving 18 bases between them. The CDR3 is 14 residues long. Germline assignment: CDR1 SGHVS and CDR2 FQNEAQ. Recruitment covered hyperthyroidism patients aged 18 to 65 whose new diagnosis was of under 2 months' duration. Amplification targeted the TCR beta CDR3 regions, with RNA transcripts as the source material. Investigators did first-round RT-PCR with HTBI primers, then second-round multiplex PCR. A single record per CDR3 protein comes from TCRdb applying MiXCR to the multiplex PCR reads. The sample records more than 1,000,000 distinct CDR3 sequences, 36% being singletons.

The chain uses TRBV7-8 and TRBJ2-5; tentatively, D is TRBD1 or TRBD2 (5 bases each). The sequenced sample consisted of peripheral blood or thyroid tissue (not recorded which). This TCR was recovered from an adult man with Graves' hyperthyroidism. The CDR3 protein is CASYSSGAGETQYF. CDR3 DNA sequence: TGTGCCAGTTACTCGTCTGGGGCGGGAGAGACCCAGTACTTC.